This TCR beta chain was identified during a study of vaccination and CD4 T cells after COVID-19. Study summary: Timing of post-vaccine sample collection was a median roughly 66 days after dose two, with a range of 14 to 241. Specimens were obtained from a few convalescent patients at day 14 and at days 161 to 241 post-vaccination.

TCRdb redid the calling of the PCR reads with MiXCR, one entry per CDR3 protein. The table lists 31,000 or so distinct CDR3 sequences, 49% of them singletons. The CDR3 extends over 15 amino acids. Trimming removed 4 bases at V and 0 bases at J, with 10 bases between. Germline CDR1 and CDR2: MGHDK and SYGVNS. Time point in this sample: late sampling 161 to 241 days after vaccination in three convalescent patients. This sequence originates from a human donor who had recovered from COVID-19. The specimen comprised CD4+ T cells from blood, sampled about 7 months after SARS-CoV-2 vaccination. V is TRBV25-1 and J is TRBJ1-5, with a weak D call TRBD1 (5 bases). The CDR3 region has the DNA TGTGCCAGCAGTGGGGGGACGGGTAGCAATCAGCCCCAGCATTTT. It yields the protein CASSGGTGSNQPQHF.